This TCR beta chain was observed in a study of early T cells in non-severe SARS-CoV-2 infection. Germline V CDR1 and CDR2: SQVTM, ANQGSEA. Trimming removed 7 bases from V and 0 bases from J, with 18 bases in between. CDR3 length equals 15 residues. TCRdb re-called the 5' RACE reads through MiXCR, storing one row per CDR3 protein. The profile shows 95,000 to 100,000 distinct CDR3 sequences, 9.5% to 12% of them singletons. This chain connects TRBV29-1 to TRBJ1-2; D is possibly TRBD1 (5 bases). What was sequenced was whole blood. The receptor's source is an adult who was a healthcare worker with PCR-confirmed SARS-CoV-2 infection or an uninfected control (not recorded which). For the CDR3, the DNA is TGCAGCGCCGGGACGGGGTGGACCGCTAACTATGGCTACACCTTC. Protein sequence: CSAGTGWTANYGYTF.